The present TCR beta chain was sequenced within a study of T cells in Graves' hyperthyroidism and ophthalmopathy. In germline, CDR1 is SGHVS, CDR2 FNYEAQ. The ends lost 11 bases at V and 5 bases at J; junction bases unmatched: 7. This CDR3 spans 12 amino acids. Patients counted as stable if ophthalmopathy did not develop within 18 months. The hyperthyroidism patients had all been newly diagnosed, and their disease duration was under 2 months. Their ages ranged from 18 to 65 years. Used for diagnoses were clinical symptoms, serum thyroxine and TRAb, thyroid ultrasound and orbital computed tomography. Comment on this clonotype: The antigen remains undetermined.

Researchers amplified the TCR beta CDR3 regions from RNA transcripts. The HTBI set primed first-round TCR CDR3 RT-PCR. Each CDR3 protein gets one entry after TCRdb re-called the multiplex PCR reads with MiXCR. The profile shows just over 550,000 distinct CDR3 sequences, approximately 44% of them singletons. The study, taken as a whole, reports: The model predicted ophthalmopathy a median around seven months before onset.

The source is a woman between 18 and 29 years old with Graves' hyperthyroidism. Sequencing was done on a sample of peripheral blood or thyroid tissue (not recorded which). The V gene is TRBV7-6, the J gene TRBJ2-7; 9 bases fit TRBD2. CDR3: CAWTSVRNEQYF. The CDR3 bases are TGTGCCTGGACTAGCGTCAGGAACGAGCAGTACTTC.